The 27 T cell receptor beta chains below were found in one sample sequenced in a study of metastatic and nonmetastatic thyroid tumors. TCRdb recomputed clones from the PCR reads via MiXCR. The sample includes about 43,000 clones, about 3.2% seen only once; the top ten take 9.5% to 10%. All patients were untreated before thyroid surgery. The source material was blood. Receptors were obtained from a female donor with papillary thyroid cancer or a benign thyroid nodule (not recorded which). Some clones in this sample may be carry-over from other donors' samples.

CDR3 DNA sequence: TGTGCCAGCAGTTTAAGCCCCGGGCCGGATACGCAGTATTTT. Its translation: CASSLSPGPDTQYF. The rearrangement joins TRBV27 to TRBJ2-3, with D hard to call. This CDR3 is 14 amino acids long. The ends were cut back, 2 bases at V and 6 bases at J, with 12 bases in the middle. Germline V gene lookup returns CDR1 MNHEY and CDR2 SMNVEV (reference sequence).

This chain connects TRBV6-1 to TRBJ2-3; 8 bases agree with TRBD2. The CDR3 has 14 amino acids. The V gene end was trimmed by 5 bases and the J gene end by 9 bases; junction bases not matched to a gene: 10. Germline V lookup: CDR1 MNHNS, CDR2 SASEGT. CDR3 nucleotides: TGTGCCAGCAGTCCGGGACTAGACGTGCAAACGCAGTATTTT. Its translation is CASSPGLDVQTQYF.

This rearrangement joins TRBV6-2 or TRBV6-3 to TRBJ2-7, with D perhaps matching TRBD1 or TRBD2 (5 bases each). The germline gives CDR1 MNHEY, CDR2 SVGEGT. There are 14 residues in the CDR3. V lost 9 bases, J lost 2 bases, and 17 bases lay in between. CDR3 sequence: CASEPGTDTYEQYF. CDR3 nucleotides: TGTGCCAGTGAACCCGGGACGGATACCTACGAGCAGTACTTC.

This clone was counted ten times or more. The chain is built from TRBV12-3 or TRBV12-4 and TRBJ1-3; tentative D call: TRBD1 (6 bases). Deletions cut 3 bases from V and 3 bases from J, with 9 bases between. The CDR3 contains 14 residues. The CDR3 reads CASSFNRVGNTIYF. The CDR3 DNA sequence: TGTGCCAGCAGTTTTAACAGGGTTGGAAACACCATATATTTT.

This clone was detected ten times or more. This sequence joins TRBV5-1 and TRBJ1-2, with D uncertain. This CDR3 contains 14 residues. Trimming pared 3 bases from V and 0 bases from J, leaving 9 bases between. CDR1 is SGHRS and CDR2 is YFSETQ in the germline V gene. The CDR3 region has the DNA TGCGCCAGCAGCTCCCTCGGCCCTAACTATGGCTACACCTTC. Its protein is CASSSLGPNYGYTF.

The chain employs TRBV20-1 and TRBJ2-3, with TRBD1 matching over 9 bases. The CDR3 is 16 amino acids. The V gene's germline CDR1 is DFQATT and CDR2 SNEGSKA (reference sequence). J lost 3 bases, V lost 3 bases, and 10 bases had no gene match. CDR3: CSASLPGTGRTDTQYF. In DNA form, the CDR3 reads TGCAGTGCTAGTCTGCCCGGGACAGGGCGGACAGATACGCAGTATTTT.

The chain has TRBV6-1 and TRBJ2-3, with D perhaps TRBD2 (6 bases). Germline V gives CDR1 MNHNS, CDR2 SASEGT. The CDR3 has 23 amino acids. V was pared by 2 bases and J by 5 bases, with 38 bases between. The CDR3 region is CASSEPQYSNQPQLGLLGDTQYF. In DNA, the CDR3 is TGTGCCAGCAGTGAACCCCAGTATAGCAATCAGCCCCAGCTGGGACTCCTCGGAGATACGCAGTATTTT.

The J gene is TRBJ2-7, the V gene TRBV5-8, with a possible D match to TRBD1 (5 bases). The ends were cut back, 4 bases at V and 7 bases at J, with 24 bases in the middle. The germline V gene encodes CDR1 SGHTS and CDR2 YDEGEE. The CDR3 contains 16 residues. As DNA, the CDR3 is TGTGCCAGCAGCCGACTTGGGGCGCCCCTTAAGAGTGAGCAGTACTTC. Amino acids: CASSRLGAPLKSEQYF.

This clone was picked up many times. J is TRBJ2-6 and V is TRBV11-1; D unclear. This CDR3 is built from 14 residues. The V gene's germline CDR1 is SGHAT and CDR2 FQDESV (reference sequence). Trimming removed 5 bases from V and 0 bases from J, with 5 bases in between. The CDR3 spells CASSPNSGANVLTF. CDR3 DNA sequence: TGTGCCAGCAGCCCAAACTCTGGGGCCAACGTCCTGACTTTC.

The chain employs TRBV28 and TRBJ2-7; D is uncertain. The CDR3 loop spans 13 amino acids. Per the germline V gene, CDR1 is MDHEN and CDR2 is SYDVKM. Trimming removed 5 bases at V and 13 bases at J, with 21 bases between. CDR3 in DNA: TGTGCCAGCAGTGGGGTAGGGATCCCACGCGGTTACTTC. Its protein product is CASSGVGIPRGYF.

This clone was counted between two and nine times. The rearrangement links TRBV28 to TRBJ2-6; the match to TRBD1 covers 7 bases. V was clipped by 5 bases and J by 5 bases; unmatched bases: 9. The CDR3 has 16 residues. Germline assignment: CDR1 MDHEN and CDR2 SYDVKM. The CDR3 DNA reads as TGTGCCAGCAGTCTACAGGGGCACGCCTGGGCCAACGTCCTGACTTTC. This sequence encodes CASSLQGHAWANVLTF.

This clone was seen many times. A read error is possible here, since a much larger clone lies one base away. The DNA for the CDR3 is TGCAGTGCTCTCTCGGGCAATCAGCCCCAGTATTTT. Amino acids: CSALSGNQPQYF. The genes are TRBV20-1 and TRBJ1-5; D not resolved. The J call may be faulty, since TRBJ2-3 better matches the DNA end. CDR3 length: 12 residues. Germline-derived CDR1 and CDR2 are DFQATT and SNEGSKA (reference sequence).

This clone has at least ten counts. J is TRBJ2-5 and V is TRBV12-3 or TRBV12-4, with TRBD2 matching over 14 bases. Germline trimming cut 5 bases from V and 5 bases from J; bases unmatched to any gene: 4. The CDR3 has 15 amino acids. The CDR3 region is CASSPRLAGGETQYF. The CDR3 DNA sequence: TGTGCCAGCAGTCCCAGACTAGCGGGAGGGGAGACCCAGTACTTC.

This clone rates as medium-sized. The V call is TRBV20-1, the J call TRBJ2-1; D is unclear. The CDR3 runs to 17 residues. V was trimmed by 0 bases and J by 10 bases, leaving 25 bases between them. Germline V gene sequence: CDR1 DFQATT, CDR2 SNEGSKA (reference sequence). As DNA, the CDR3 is TGCAGTGCTAGAGAGCCCCTCCCACTTAATCCGGCGTTAGAGCAGTTCTTC. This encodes CSAREPLPLNPALEQFF.

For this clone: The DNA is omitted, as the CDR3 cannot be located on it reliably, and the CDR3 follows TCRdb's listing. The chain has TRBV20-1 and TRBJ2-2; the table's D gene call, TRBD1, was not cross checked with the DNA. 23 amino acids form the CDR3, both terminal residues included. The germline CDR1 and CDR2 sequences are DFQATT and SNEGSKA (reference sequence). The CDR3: CSARDLLVSYEQYFGPGTGELFF.

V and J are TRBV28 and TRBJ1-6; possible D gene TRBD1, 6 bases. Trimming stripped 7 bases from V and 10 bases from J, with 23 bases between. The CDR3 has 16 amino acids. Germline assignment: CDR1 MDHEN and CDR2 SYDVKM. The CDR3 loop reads CASNYLQGSSKSPLHF. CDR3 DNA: TGTGCCAGCAATTACCTACAGGGCTCCTCTAAGTCACCCCTCCACTTT.

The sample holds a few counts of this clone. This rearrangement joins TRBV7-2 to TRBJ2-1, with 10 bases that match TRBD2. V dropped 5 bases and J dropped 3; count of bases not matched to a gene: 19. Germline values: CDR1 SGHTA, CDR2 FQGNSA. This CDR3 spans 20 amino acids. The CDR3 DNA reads TGTGCCAGCAGCCAAGATCCGGGCAGGCAAACTAGCGGGATCTACAATGAGCAGTTCTTC. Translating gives CASSQDPGRQTSGIYNEQFF.

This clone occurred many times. CDR3 residues: CASSPHEQSQAGAFF. The CDR3 DNA reads as TGTGCCAGCAGCCCTCATGAGCAGTCCCAGGCAGGTGCTTTCTTT. This chain connects TRBV3-1 to TRBJ1-1; D gene ambiguous. This CDR3 spans 15 amino acids. Germline values: CDR1 LGHDT, CDR2 YNNKEL (reference sequence). Trimming left V 4 bases short and J 11 bases short, with 23 bases between.

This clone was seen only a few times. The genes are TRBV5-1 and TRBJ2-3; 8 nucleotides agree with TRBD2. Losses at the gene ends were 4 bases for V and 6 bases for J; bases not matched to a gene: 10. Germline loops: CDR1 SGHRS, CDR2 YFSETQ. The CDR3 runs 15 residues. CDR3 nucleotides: TGCGCCAGCAGCGGGAGCGGGGGCTTAGCGGATACGCAGTATTTT. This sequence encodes CASSGSGGLADTQYF.

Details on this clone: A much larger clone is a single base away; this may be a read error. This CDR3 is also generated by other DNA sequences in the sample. The CDR3 coding sequence is TGTGCCAGCAGTCCAGTGGGACAGGAGAACACTGAGGCTTTCTTT. Residues: CASSPVGQENTEAFF. The chain couples TRBV7-9 to TRBJ1-1; TRBD1 matches at 8 bases. The germline V gene encodes CDR1 SEHNR and CDR2 FQNEAQ (reference sequence). The CDR3 is made up of 15 amino acids.

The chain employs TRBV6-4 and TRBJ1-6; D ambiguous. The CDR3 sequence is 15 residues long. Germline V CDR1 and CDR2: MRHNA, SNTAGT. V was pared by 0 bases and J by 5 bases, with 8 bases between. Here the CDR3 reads CASSDSWGDNSPLHF. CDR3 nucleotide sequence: TGTGCCAGCAGTGACTCTTGGGGAGATAATTCACCCCTCCACTTT.

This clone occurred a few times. CDR3 in DNA: TGTGCCAGCAGCTCCGGGACTAGCGCACCCTACGAGCAGTACTTC. Translating it yields CASSSGTSAPYEQYF. The gene calls are TRBV7-2 and TRBJ2-7; 10 positions agree with TRBD2. This CDR3 contains 15 residues. In germline, CDR1 is SGHTA, CDR2 FQGNSA. Losses at the gene ends were 4 bases for V and 2 bases for J; bases not matched to a gene: 5.

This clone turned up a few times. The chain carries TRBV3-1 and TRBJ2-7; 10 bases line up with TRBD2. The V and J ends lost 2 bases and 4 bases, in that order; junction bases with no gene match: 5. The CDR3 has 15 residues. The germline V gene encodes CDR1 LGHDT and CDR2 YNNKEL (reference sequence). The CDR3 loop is CASSQQPSGSYEQYF. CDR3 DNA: TGTGCCAGCAGCCAACAACCTAGCGGGAGTTACGAGCAGTACTTC.

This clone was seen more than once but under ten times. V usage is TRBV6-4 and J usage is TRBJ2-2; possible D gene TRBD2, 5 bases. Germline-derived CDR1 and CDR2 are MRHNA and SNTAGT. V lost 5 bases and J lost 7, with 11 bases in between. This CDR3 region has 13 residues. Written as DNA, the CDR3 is TGTGCCAGCAGTTCGAGCGGCTTCGGGGAGCTGTTTTTT. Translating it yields CASSSSGFGELFF.

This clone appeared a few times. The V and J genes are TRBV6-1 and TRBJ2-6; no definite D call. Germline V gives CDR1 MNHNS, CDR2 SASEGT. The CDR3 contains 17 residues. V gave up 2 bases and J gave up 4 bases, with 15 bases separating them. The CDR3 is CASSEQEPSGGANVLTF. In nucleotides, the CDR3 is TGTGCCAGCAGTGAACAGGAACCGTCCGGAGGGGCCAACGTCCTGACTTTC.

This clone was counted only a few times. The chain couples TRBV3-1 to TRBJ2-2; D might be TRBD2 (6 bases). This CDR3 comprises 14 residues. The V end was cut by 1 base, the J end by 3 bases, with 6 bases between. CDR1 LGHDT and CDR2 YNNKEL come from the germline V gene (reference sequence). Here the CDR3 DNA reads TGTGCCAGCAGCCAAGCTAGCGACACCGGGGAGCTGTTTTTT. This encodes CASSQASDTGELFF.

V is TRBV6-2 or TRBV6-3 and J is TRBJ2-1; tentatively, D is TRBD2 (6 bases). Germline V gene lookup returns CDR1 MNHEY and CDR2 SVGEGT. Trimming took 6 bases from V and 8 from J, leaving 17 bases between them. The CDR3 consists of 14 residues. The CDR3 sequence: CASSTGDFSDEQFF. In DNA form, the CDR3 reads TGTGCCAGCAGCACCGGGGACTTCAGCGATGAGCAGTTCTTC.